This T cell receptor beta chain was sequenced for a study of blood T cell repertoires in COVID-19. Study-level background: COVID-19 samples from acute and convalescent phases originated in the United States, Italy and Spain. PBMCs, B-cell-depleted T cells, or T cells provided the cDNA or gDNA that made up the material.

As processed by the authors: Amplification of reference gene primers provided the estimated nucleated cell counts. Method: immunoSEQ multiplex PCR; TCRdb's copy keeps in-frame clones and lacks some. That table supplies the V and J calls and clone size; D and trimming were determined from the DNA. The repertoire consists of roughly 70,000 clones, with 70% to 80% occurring once and the leading ten covering 2% to 2.5%. This CDR3 is built from 13 residues. V was cut by 3 bases and J by 8 bases, with 13 bases left in between. Germline V gives CDR1 MGHRA, CDR2 YSYEKL. Seattle patients were enrolled while actively infected and followed longitudinally.

Source material: peripheral blood. The J gene is TRBJ1-1, the V gene TRBV4-1, with D uncertain. The TCR sequence derives from a man between 65 and 85 years old with COVID-19, enrolled during active disease. In nucleotides, the CDR3 is TGCGCCAGCAGCCAGAGTTCTTTCGGGGAAGCTTTCTTT. Its translation is CASSQSSFGEAFF.